This TCR beta chain was retrieved from a study of shared clonotypes between healthy human individuals. Deletions cut 1 base from V and 5 bases from J, with 14 bases between. The CDR3 totals 15 residues. The germline CDR1 and CDR2 sequences are SGHRS and YFSETQ. What CD8 memory combined were CD45RO+ cells and CCR7-negative CD45RA+ TemRA cells. Profiling relied on immunoSEQ multiplex PCR, and the TCRdb table lists in-frame clones only, not all of them. The sample shows under 150,000 clones, more than 65% of them seen only once. This chain uses TRBV5-1 with TRBJ2-3; TRBD1 might be the D (6 bases). This TCR was recovered from a woman aged 25-40 years in good health. Sample: memory CD8+ T cells sorted from blood. Subset noted: CD45RO+ cells pooled with CCR7-negative TemRA cells. CDR3 in amino acids: CASSLMGHEQDTQYF. The CDR3 coding sequence is TGCGCCAGCAGCTTGATGGGACACGAGCAAGATACGCAGTATTTT.